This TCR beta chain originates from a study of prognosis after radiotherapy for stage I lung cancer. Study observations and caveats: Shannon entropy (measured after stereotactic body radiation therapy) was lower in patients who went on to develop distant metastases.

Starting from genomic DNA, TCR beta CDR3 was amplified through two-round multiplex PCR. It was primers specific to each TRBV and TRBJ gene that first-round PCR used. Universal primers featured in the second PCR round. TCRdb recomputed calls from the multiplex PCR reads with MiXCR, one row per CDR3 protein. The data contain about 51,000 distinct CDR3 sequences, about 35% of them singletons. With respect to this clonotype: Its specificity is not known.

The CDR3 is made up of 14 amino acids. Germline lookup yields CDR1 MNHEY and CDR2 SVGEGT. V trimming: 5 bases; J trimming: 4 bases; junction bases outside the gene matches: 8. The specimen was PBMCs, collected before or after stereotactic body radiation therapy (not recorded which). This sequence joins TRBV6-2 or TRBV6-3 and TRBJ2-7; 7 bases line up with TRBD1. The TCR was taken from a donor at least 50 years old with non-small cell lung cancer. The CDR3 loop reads CASSIVQGSYEQYF. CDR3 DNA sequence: TGTGCCAGCAGTATTGTACAGGGGTCATACGAGCAGTACTTC.